The 20 T cell receptor beta chains given below trace back to one sample, sequenced in a study of shared clonotypes between healthy human individuals. Repertoires were generated with immunoSEQ multiplex PCR, while TCRdb's copy carries only in-frame clones and drops some. The profile covers under 1,100,000 clones, with about 76% appearing a single time and 1.4% taken by the ten largest. Sequencing used memory CD4+ T cells sorted from blood. Stated subset: CD45RA-negative fraction. The source is a man aged 18 to 29 in good health.

The J gene is TRBJ2-3, the V gene TRBV14, with 10 bases fitting TRBD2. V gave up 3 bases and J gave up 7 bases; unmatched junction bases: 10. Looked up from germline, CDR1 is SGHDN and CDR2 is FVKESK. This CDR3 has 16 amino acids. CDR3 bases: TGTGCCAGCAGCCATCTAAGCGGGAGGGGACAATATACGCAGTATTTT. It yields the protein CASSHLSGRGQYTQYF.

The chain employs TRBV5-8 and TRBJ1-2; the match to TRBD1 covers 7 bases. After removal of 4 bases from V and 0 bases from J, the junction contained 9 bases not matched to a gene. CDR3 length equals 16 residues. Germline V gene sequence: CDR1 SGHTS, CDR2 YDEGEE. The CDR3 bases are TGTGCCAGCAGCAAACAGGGGTTCCTCACTAACTATGGCTACACCTTC. Its translation: CASSKQGFLTNYGYTF. The variable domain in full, completed from reference TRBV5-8 and TRBJ1-2, reads EAGVTQSPTHLIKTRGQQATLRCSPISGHTSVYWYQQALGLGLQFLLWYDEGEERNRGNFPPRFSGRQFPNYSSELNVNALELEDSALYLCASSKQGFLTNYGYTFGSGTRLTVV.

V is TRBV7-2 and J is TRBJ2-7, with D possibly matching TRBD1 (5 bases). From germline, CDR1 is SGHTA and CDR2 FQGNSA. The CDR3 totals 18 residues. Trimming removed 1 base from V and 3 bases from J, with 22 bases in between. CDR3 nucleotide sequence: TGTGCCAGCAGCTTAGATACCTCCAGGGATCTCTCCTACTACGAGCAGTACTTC. Its translation is CASSLDTSRDLSYYEQYF.

Note on this clone: Additional DNA sequences in this sample encode the identical CDR3. For the CDR3, the DNA is TGTGCCAGCAGCTTAGAGCTGGCTAGCGGGGGATACGAGCAGTACTTC. Its protein product is CASSLELASGGYEQYF. The chain couples TRBV11-2 to TRBJ2-7; 10 nucleotides agree with TRBD2. The CDR3 contains 16 residues. Looked up from germline, CDR1 is SGHAT and CDR2 is FQNNGV. The V segment lost 0 bases and the J segment 4 bases; nucleotides outside the gene matches: 6.

The table lists this clone with a count of one. The chain is built from TRBV19 and TRBJ2-7, with D tentatively TRBD1 or TRBD2 (6 bases each). Trimming pared 2 bases from V and 6 bases from J, leaving 14 bases between. The germline V gene has CDR1 LNHDA and CDR2 SQIVND (reference sequence). CDR3 length: 14 amino acids. The CDR3 DNA reads as TGTGCCAGTAGTATAAGGGGGGCTGCCCTCGAGCAGTACTTC. Translation: CASSIRGAALEQYF.

The rearrangement uses TRBV18 and TRBJ1-2; D is undetermined. V gave up 2 bases and J gave up 5 bases, with 9 bases separating them. Looked up from germline, CDR1 is KGHSH and CDR2 is LQKENI. The CDR3 consists of 13 residues. CDR3 region: CASSPERQYGYTF. The CDR3 bases are TGTGCCAGCTCACCAGAAAGACAATATGGCTACACCTTC.

V and J are TRBV27 and TRBJ2-7; tentatively, D is TRBD2 (6 bases). Germline V gene lookup returns CDR1 MNHEY and CDR2 SMNVEV (reference sequence). V was clipped by 6 bases and J by 3 bases, with 12 bases between them. The CDR3 totals 13 residues. The CDR3 reads CASRANSGYEQYF. CDR3 in DNA: TGTGCCAGCAGAGCGAATAGCGGCTACGAGCAGTACTTC.

V gene TRBV6-1 combines with J gene TRBJ1-1, with 9 bases aligning to TRBD1. V lost 7 bases and J lost 4; bases outside the gene matches: 1. There are 12 residues in the CDR3. Germline assignment: CDR1 MNHNS and CDR2 SASEGT. The CDR3: CASKTGGTEAFF. Written as DNA, the CDR3 is TGTGCCAGCAAGACAGGGGGCACTGAAGCTTTCTTT.

This sequence joins TRBV15 and TRBJ2-3, with 7 positions matching TRBD1. The germline gives CDR1 LNHNV, CDR2 YYDKDF (reference sequence). This CDR3 is 13 amino acids long. J was trimmed by 0 bases and V by 9 bases; bases with no gene match: 3. The CDR3, as DNA: TGTGCCACAAAACAGGGGAGCACAGATACGCAGTATTTT. Protein: CATKQGSTDTQYF.

This chain uses TRBV7-9 with TRBJ1-4, with TRBD1 as a possible D gene (5 bases). This CDR3 has 15 residues. The germline V gene has CDR1 SEHNR and CDR2 FQNEAQ (reference sequence). The ends were cut back, 5 bases at V and 4 bases at J, with 14 bases in the middle. For the CDR3, the DNA is TGTGCCAGCAGCAAAGGGGCCGATAATAATGAAAAACTGTTTTTT. The encoded protein is CASSKGADNNEKLFF. The entire variable domain, with the rest obtained from reference TRBV7-9 and TRBJ1-4, is as follows: DTGVSQNPRHKITKRGQNVTFRCDPISEHNRLYWYRQTLGQGPEFLTYFQNEAQLEKSRLLSDRFSAERPKGSFSTLEIQRTEQGDSAMYLCASSKGADNNEKLFFGSGTQLSVL.

The chain links TRBV18 to TRBJ1-1; a weak D match, TRBD1 (5 bases). Per germline, CDR1 KGHSH and CDR2 LQKENI. CDR3 size: 15 residues. Trimming removed 3 bases at V and 1 base at J, with 12 bases between. CDR3 sequence reads: CASSPKTGPNTEAFF. The CDR3 nucleotides are TGTGCCAGCTCACCCAAGACGGGACCGAACACTGAAGCTTTCTTT.

This clone is termed medium-sized. The sample holds other DNA sequences that translate to the same CDR3. The chain employs TRBV7-3 and TRBJ2-2, with unresolved D. The CDR3 is made up of 12 amino acids. The ends were cut back, 4 bases at V and 3 bases at J, with 3 bases in the middle. Per the germline V gene, CDR1 is SGHTA and CDR2 is FQGTGA. Here the CDR3 reads CASSSDTGELFF. In DNA, the CDR3 is TGTGCCAGCAGCTCAGACACCGGGGAGCTGTTTTTT.

V and J are TRBV5-4 and TRBJ2-3; D gene uncertain. The germline gives CDR1 SGHNT, CDR2 YYREEE (reference sequence). The V and J ends lost 1 base and 2 bases respectively, with 14 bases between them. The CDR3 is made up of 16 amino acids. This CDR3 is CASSLRRVVSTDTQYF. CDR3 nucleotides: TGTGCCAGCAGCTTGAGAAGGGTCGTCTCCACAGATACGCAGTATTTT.

The count of this clone is one. This chain connects TRBV7-2 to TRBJ2-7; D ambiguous. Trimming removed 1 base from V and 5 bases from J, with 6 bases in between. The CDR3 contains 12 residues. The germline V gene encodes CDR1 SGHTA and CDR2 FQGNSA. CDR3 in amino acids: CASSLEVHEQYF. In DNA, the CDR3 is TGTGCCAGCAGCTTAGAGGTCCACGAGCAGTACTTC.

This clone appeared a single time. The V call is TRBV6-6, the J call TRBJ2-2, with a possible D match to TRBD1 (6 bases). CDR3 length: 14 residues. The germline gives CDR1 MNHNY, CDR2 SVGAGI (reference sequence). Trimming left V 6 bases short and J 8 bases short, with 16 bases between. The CDR3 bases are TGTGCCAGCAGCGCTACAGGGTGGTGGGGGGAGCTGTTTTTT. Its protein product is CASSATGWWGELFF.

The rearrangement joins TRBV5-1 to TRBJ2-2; TRBD1 matches at 8 bases. J gave up 1 base and V 4 bases, and 6 bases lay outside the gene matches. The length of the CDR3 is 16 residues. The germline V gene encodes CDR1 SGHRS and CDR2 YFSETQ. CDR3 sequence (DNA): TGCGCCAGCAGCACGGTCGGGACAGGGAACACCGGGGAGCTGTTTTTT. Translated: CASSTVGTGNTGELFF.

J is TRBJ2-7 and V is TRBV6-6; 7 bases fit TRBD2. Germline trimming cut 2 bases from V and 3 bases from J; bases unmatched to any gene: 7. Germline-derived CDR1 and CDR2 are MNHNY and SVGAGI (reference sequence). The CDR3 has 15 amino acids. The CDR3 is CASSYPVAGRYEQYF. As DNA, the CDR3 is TGTGCCAGCAGTTACCCTGTAGCGGGCCGCTACGAGCAGTACTTC.

The V and J genes are TRBV6-6 and TRBJ1-4; 7 bases line up with TRBD1. Germline V gene sequence: CDR1 MNHNY, CDR2 SVGAGI (reference sequence). CDR3 size: 11 residues. V was pared by 5 bases and J by 12 bases, with 3 bases of the junction left unmatched. Here the CDR3 reads CASSTGVELFF. The CDR3 bases are TGTGCCAGCAGTACAGGGGTTGAACTGTTTTTT.

This chain connects TRBV19 to TRBJ2-3, with 12 positions matching TRBD2. CDR3 length equals 17 residues. V gave up 0 bases and J gave up 9 bases; unmatched junction bases: 10. CDR1 is LNHDA and CDR2 is SQIVND in the germline V gene (reference sequence). The CDR3 DNA reads TGTGCCAGTAGTATAGATCTAGCGGGAGGGCCACGGTCAACGCAGTATTTT. Protein: CASSIDLAGGPRSTQYF.

In its sample, this clone was seen a few times. The chain carries TRBV9 and TRBJ1-1; D is perhaps TRBD1 (6 bases). Trimming took off 4 bases at V and 1 base at J, with 14 bases between the two ends. CDR1 and CDR2 from the germline V gene are SGDLS and YYNGEE. The CDR3 totals 15 residues. Written as DNA, the CDR3 is TGTGCCAGCAGCACGGGACAAATCAAGAACACTGAAGCTTTCTTT. Amino acids: CASSTGQIKNTEAFF.